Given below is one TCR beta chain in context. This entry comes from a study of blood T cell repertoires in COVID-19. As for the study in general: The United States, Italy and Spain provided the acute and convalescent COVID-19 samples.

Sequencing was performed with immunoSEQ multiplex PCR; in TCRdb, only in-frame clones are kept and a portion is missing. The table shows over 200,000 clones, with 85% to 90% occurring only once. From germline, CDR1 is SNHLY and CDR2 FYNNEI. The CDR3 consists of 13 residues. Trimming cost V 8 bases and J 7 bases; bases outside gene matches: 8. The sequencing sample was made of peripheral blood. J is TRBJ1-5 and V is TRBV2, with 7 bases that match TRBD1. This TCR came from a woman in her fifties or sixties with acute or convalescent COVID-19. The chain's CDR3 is CASGQGVGQPQHF. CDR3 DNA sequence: TGTGCCAGCGGTCAGGGGGTAGGGCAGCCCCAGCATTTT. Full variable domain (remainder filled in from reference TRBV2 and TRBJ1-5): EPEVTQTPSHQVTQMGQEVILRCVPISNHLYFYWYRQILGQKVEFLVSFYNNEISEKSEIFDDQFSVERPDGSNFTLKIRSTKLEDSAMYFCASGQGVGQPQHFGDGTRLSIL.